One sample yielded the 25 T cell receptor beta chains listed below, sequenced in a study of early T cells in non-severe SARS-CoV-2 infection. TCRdb itself ran the 5' RACE reads through MiXCR, one entry per CDR3 protein. Of under 140,000 distinct CDR3 sequences detected, roughly 12% appear once; the ten largest clones hold approximately 4%. This material consisted of whole blood, taken at baseline. All receptors derive from an adult who was a healthcare worker with PCR-confirmed SARS-CoV-2 infection or an uninfected control (not recorded which).

The V call is TRBV28, the J call TRBJ1-2; TRBD1 matches 10 bases. Germline V gene lookup returns CDR1 MDHEN and CDR2 SYDVKM. CDR3 size: 17 residues. The V segment lost 5 bases and the J segment 0 bases; nucleotides outside the gene matches: 9. The DNA for the CDR3 is TGTGCCAGCAGTACTCCCGGGACAGGGGCCACTAACTATGGCTACACCTTC. It specifies CASSTPGTGATNYGYTF.

This sequence joins TRBV3-1 and TRBJ2-1; the D gene is possibly TRBD2 (5 bases). The CDR3 is made up of 14 amino acids. The germline V gene encodes CDR1 LGHDT and CDR2 YNNKEL (reference sequence). V lost 2 bases, J lost 6 bases, and 11 bases lay in between. The CDR3 region is CASSQPGVGNEQFF. The CDR3 DNA sequence: TGTGCCAGCAGCCAACCCGGGGTGGGCAATGAGCAGTTCTTC.

The chain joins TRBV7-9 to TRBJ2-5; TRBD1 matches 8 bases. The CDR3 has 15 residues. Germline CDR1 is SEHNR and CDR2 is FQNEAQ (reference sequence). V lost 1 base, J lost 3 bases, and 4 bases stayed unmatched. The CDR3 coding sequence is TGTGCCAGCAGCTTAGTCACAGGGGGAGAAGAGACCCAGTACTTC. Translation gives CASSLVTGGEETQYF.

Points on this clonotype: One end of the junction does not line up with germline, which may come from a read error. This sequence joins TRBV13 and TRBJ2-1; 7 bases match TRBD1. CDR1 and CDR2 from the germline V gene are PRHDT and FYEKMQ (reference sequence). The CDR3 runs to 14 residues. The CDR3 spells CVSSLETGINEQFF. The CDR3 region has the DNA TGTGTCAGCAGCCTCGAGACAGGGATCAATGAGCAGTTCTTC.

The V and J genes are TRBV6-5 and TRBJ2-5, with 7 bases lining up with TRBD1. This CDR3 has 15 amino acids. V lost 6 bases, J lost 2 bases, and 9 bases stayed unmatched. CDR1 and CDR2 from the germline V gene are MNHEY and SVGAGI. The CDR3 protein is CASRQDRDRQETQYF. CDR3 sequence (DNA): TGTGCCAGCAGACAAGACCGGGACAGACAAGAGACCCAGTACTTC.

The sample holds many counts of this clonotype. The CDR3, as DNA: TGTGCCAGCACCCCCCTATGGGGCTACACCTTC. Amino acid sequence: CASTPLWGYTF. The genes are TRBV7-3 and TRBJ1-2; D call uncertain. CDR1 and CDR2 from the germline V gene are SGHTA and FQGTGA. CDR3 size: 11 residues. The V end lost 7 bases, the J end lost 8 bases, and 11 bases lay between the germline ends. Full variable domain (missing parts from reference TRBV7-3 and TRBJ1-2): GAGVSQTPSNKVTEKGKYVELRCDPISGHTALYWYRQSLGQGPEFLIYFQGTGAADDSGLPNDRFFAVRPEGSVSTLKIQRTERGDSAVYLCASTPLWGYTFGSGTRLTVV.

This chain connects TRBV7-9 to TRBJ1-1, with 7 bases identical to TRBD1. Germline V gives CDR1 SEHNR, CDR2 FQNEAQ (reference sequence). J gave up 0 bases and V 4 bases, and 8 bases lay outside the gene matches. This CDR3 is 16 amino acids long. CDR3 residues: CASSSRGTTMNTEAFF. The CDR3, as DNA: TGTGCCAGCAGCTCCAGGGGGACTACAATGAACACTGAAGCTTTCTTT.

This clonotype was counted at least ten times. The chain is built from TRBV20-1 and TRBJ2-7; 11 bases line up with TRBD2. Germline assignment: CDR1 DFQATT and CDR2 SNEGSKA (reference sequence). The V gene end was trimmed by 4 bases and the J gene end by 4 bases; junction bases not matched to a gene: 9. The CDR3 contains 15 residues. CDR3 amino acids: CSAKEGTSGRYEQYF. Here the CDR3 DNA reads TGCAGTGCTAAGGAAGGGACTAGCGGACGATACGAGCAGTACTTC.

This clonotype has only a few counts. The CDR3 DNA follows: TGCGCCAGCAGCTCCCAACTAGCGGTATATCAAGAGACCCAGTACTTC. This translates into CASSSQLAVYQETQYF. The V gene is TRBV5-1, the J gene TRBJ2-5; 8 bases map to TRBD2. CDR1 is SGHRS, CDR2 YFSETQ, per germline. The trim removed 3 bases at V and 2 bases at J, leaving 9 bases unmatched. The CDR3 runs to 16 residues.

The V and J genes are TRBV29-1 and TRBJ2-3, with TRBD1 matching over 8 bases. The CDR3 length is 15 residues. Trimming cost V 3 bases and J 2 bases; bases outside gene matches: 7. Germline V gene sequence: CDR1 SQVTM, CDR2 ANQGSEA. The CDR3 sequence is CSVEGGQGITDTQYF. The CDR3 bases are TGCAGCGTTGAGGGCGGACAGGGCATCACAGATACGCAGTATTTT.

This clonotype was counted between two and nine times. V and J are TRBV28 and TRBJ1-2, with D uncertain. With 5 bases removed from V and 8 bases from J, the gap between germline ends came to 24 bases. Germline loops: CDR1 MDHEN, CDR2 SYDVKM. The CDR3 runs to 16 residues. CDR3: CASSLGGSWATRGYTF. CDR3 bases: TGTGCCAGCAGTCTTGGAGGTTCGTGGGCGACGAGGGGCTACACCTTC.

The rearrangement uses TRBV3-1 and TRBJ1-6; no clear D gene. V shed 0 bases and J shed 8 bases, with 14 bases lying between them. CDR3 length: 16 residues. Germline CDR1 and CDR2: LGHDT and YNNKEL (reference sequence). The CDR3 reads CASSQDLKAGDSPLHF. The CDR3 DNA sequence: TGTGCCAGCAGCCAAGATCTCAAGGCAGGAGATTCACCCCTCCACTTT.

This clonotype was seen many times. The gene calls are TRBV4-2 and TRBJ2-3; D may correspond to TRBD1 or TRBD2 (5 bases each). Germline V lookup: CDR1 LGHNA, CDR2 YNFKEQ. The CDR3 is 16 amino acids. The V and J ends lost 0 bases and 2 bases respectively, with 12 bases between them. CDR3 nucleotide sequence: TGTGCCAGCAGCCAAGAAGAGGGGCAGGTCACAGATACGCAGTATTTT. This encodes CASSQEEGQVTDTQYF.

V and J are TRBV11-2 and TRBJ2-1; 14 positions agree with TRBD2. The V gene's germline CDR1 is SGHAT and CDR2 FQNNGV. This CDR3 comprises 16 residues. V lost 5 bases, J lost 8 bases, and 8 bases stayed unmatched. CDR3 residues: CASSVLTSGRVDEQFF. The CDR3 DNA reads TGTGCCAGCAGCGTTCTGACTAGCGGGAGGGTGGATGAGCAGTTCTTC. The whole variable domain, filled in from reference TRBV11-2 and TRBJ2-1, reads EAGVAQSPRYKIIEKRQSVAFWCNPISGHATLYWYQQILGQGPKLLIQFQNNGVVDDSQLPKDRFSAERLKGVDSTLKIQPAKLEDSAVYLCASSVLTSGRVDEQFFGPGTRLTVL.

This clonotype was seen a handful of times. The chain carries TRBV29-1 and TRBJ1-1; 7 nucleotides align to TRBD1. Germline assignment: CDR1 SQVTM and CDR2 ANQGSEA. Losses at the gene ends were 6 bases for V and 4 bases for J; bases not matched to a gene: 17. This CDR3 comprises 16 residues. The DNA for the CDR3 is TGCAGCGTCACCTTTCCACAGGGGACCTGGGGCACTGAAGCTTTCTTT. Translating gives CSVTFPQGTWGTEAFF.

This clonotype was counted at least ten times. CDR3 sequence reads: CASSLALGGPEAFF. The CDR3 DNA follows: TGTGCCAGCAGCTTAGCCCTCGGGGGACCTGAAGCTTTCTTT. The rearrangement uses TRBV13 and TRBJ1-1, with a tentative D call TRBD1 (5 bases). There are 14 residues in the CDR3. The germline V gene encodes CDR1 PRHDT and CDR2 FYEKMQ (reference sequence). V lost 1 base and J 6 bases, leaving 12 bases between the germline ends.

Turning to this clonotype: The junction does not match germline at one end; this may be a read error. V gene TRBV20-1 combines with J gene TRBJ1-1; perhaps TRBD1 as D (5 bases). CDR1 DFQATT and CDR2 SNEGSKA come from the germline V gene (reference sequence). The CDR3 has 14 amino acids. The CDR3, as DNA: TGCAGTGGTAGAGATCAGGGAGAAAACACTGAAGCTTTCTTT. Translated, it gives CSGRDQGENTEAFF.

This sequence joins TRBV12-3 or TRBV12-4 and TRBJ1-6; 9 bases are shared with TRBD1. This CDR3 has 16 amino acids. With V trimmed by 4 bases and J by 7 bases, 8 bases remained unmatched. The CDR3 DNA reads TGTGCCAGCAGTTCAACAGGGGGCAGTTGGAATTCACCCCTCCACTTT. Encoded protein: CASSSTGGSWNSPLHF.

The sample holds a few counts of this clonotype. Since the CDR3 does not end with the conserved phenylalanine or tryptophan, this likely comes from a read error. It is unclear where the CDR3 begins or ends on the DNA, so no DNA is shown, and the CDR3 is as TCRdb lists it. The V gene is TRBV20-1, the J gene TRBJ1-1. Germline CDR1 and CDR2: DFQATT and SNEGSKA (reference sequence). The CDR3 comprises 8 residues, both ends counted. This chain's CDR3 is CSARESPT.

CDR3 in amino acids: CASGRLGKETQYF. CDR3 nucleotide sequence: TGTGCCAGCGGCCGTCTCGGGAAAGAGACCCAGTACTTC. The chain couples TRBV7-9 to TRBJ2-5, with D possibly TRBD2 on 5 matching bases. CDR3 length: 13 amino acids. Trimming removed 8 bases at V and 3 bases at J, with 13 bases between. Germline CDR1 and CDR2: SEHNR and FQNEAQ (reference sequence).

The table lists this clonotype with a few counts. This chain links TRBV12-5 with TRBJ2-1, with D uncertain. The CDR3 spans 12 residues. The V and J ends lost 1 base and 10 bases respectively, with 8 bases between them. The germline CDR1 and CDR2 sequences are LGHNT and FRNRAP. The chain's CDR3 is CASGLGESEQFF. CDR3 DNA sequence: TGTGCTAGTGGTTTGGGGGAATCGGAGCAGTTCTTC.

The chain couples TRBV18 to TRBJ2-5; D gene uncertain. The CDR3 has 14 residues. V gave up 0 bases and J gave up 2 bases, with 7 bases separating them. Germline CDR1 and CDR2: KGHSH and LQKENI. CDR3 protein: CASSPPEGQETQYF. The CDR3 region has the DNA TGTGCCAGCTCACCACCGGAAGGACAAGAGACCCAGTACTTC.

The gene calls are TRBV27 and TRBJ2-2; 12 bases line up with TRBD2. After removal of 1 base from V and 0 bases from J, the junction contained 6 bases not matched to a gene. Looked up from germline, CDR1 is MNHEY and CDR2 is SMNVEV (reference sequence). This CDR3 has 19 residues. CDR3 nucleotide sequence: TGTGCCAGCAGTTTATTGGGACTAGCGGGTCTCGCGAACACCGGGGAGCTGTTTTTT. Encoded protein: CASSLLGLAGLANTGELFF.

With respect to this clonotype: Germline and junction disagree at one end, which may indicate a read error. The chain links TRBV7-9 to TRBJ2-7; the D gene is possibly TRBD1 (6 bases). CDR3 length: 12 residues. The germline V gene has CDR1 SEHNR and CDR2 FQNEAQ (reference sequence). CDR3 sequence: CASKGDAGTLNF. The CDR3 DNA sequence: TGTGCCAGCAAGGGGGATGCCGGGACACTGAATTTC.

The chain is built from TRBV6-5 and TRBJ2-2; possibly TRBD1 for D (6 bases). The CDR3 has 16 amino acids. Germline V CDR1 and CDR2: MNHEY, SVGAGI. V was pared by 5 bases and J by 4 bases, with 17 bases between. The CDR3, as DNA: TGTGCCAGCAGTCGAGACAGGCATCGGGCCACCGGGGAGCTGTTTTTT. It yields the protein CASSRDRHRATGELFF.